These 18 T cell receptor beta chains share one sample of origin, sequenced in a study of blood T cell repertoires in COVID-19. The protocol was immunoSEQ multiplex PCR, while the TCRdb copy is restricted to in-frame clones and leaves out a portion. The sample has around 77,000 clones; roughly 82% are singletons. Sequencing was performed on peripheral blood. The origin of the receptors is a woman older than 75 with active or convalescent COVID-19.

The V gene is TRBV3-1 (or the pseudogene TRBV3-2), the J gene TRBJ2-1, with D possibly TRBD2 on 5 matching bases. V was cut by 4 bases and J by 0 bases, with 10 bases left in between. The CDR3 contains 15 residues. Germline CDR1 is LGHDT and CDR2 is YNNKEL (reference sequence). CDR3 coding DNA: TGTGCCAGCAGCCTGAGCGGTAGCTCCTACAATGAGCAGTTCTTC. This sequence encodes CASSLSGSSYNEQFF.

J is TRBJ2-1 and V is TRBV27; 14 bases match TRBD2. This CDR3 spans 15 amino acids. Looked up from germline, CDR1 is MNHEY and CDR2 is SMNVEV (reference sequence). With V trimmed by 4 bases and J by 9 bases, 5 bases remained unmatched. CDR3 loop: CASSYGTSGGGEQFF. The CDR3, as DNA: TGTGCCAGCAGTTATGGGACTAGCGGGGGAGGTGAGCAGTTCTTC.

The chain joins TRBV5-1 to TRBJ1-1, with 7 bases identical to TRBD1. This CDR3 contains 15 residues. The V segment lost 0 bases and the J segment 5 bases; nucleotides outside the gene matches: 7. Germline loops: CDR1 SGHRS, CDR2 YFSETQ. CDR3: CASSLEYRGETEAFF. In nucleotides, the CDR3 is TGCGCCAGCAGCTTGGAGTACAGGGGAGAGACTGAAGCTTTCTTT.

The chain couples TRBV27 to TRBJ2-7; tentative D call: TRBD1 (6 bases). The CDR3 length is 15 residues. Trimming removed 5 bases at V and 0 bases at J, with 14 bases between. Germline CDR1 and CDR2: MNHEY and SMNVEV (reference sequence). DNA for the CDR3: TGTGCCAGCAGTCGGGGACACCCGAGCTCCTACGAGCAGTACTTC. It specifies CASSRGHPSSYEQYF.

This sequence joins TRBV5-1 and TRBJ2-5; 12 bases align to TRBD2. Germline values: CDR1 SGHRS, CDR2 YFSETQ. This CDR3 has 15 amino acids. J was trimmed by 6 bases and V by 4 bases; bases with no gene match: 7. The CDR3 loop is CASSRALAGGQTQYF. CDR3 coding DNA: TGCGCCAGCAGCCGAGCCCTAGCGGGGGGGCAGACCCAGTACTTC.

This chain links TRBV6-2 or TRBV6-3 with TRBJ2-7; TRBD2 might be the D (6 bases). V dropped 4 bases and J dropped 5 bases, with 18 bases sitting between them. The CDR3 contains 15 residues. CDR1 and CDR2 from the germline V gene are MNHEY and SVGEGT. The CDR3 DNA is TGTGCCAGCAGTTCTCCGGGAGTTTGGGCCCACGAGCAGTACTTC. Amino acid sequence: CASSSPGVWAHEQYF.

The chain has TRBV9 and TRBJ2-1; 15 bases line up with TRBD2. Trimming at V came to 4 bases and at J to 6 bases, leaving 11 bases not matched to a gene. The CDR3 is made up of 18 amino acids. Per germline, CDR1 SGDLS and CDR2 YYNGEE. The CDR3 here is CASSPTLRTSGGANEQFF. CDR3 nucleotides: TGTGCCAGCAGCCCCACGCTCCGGACTAGCGGGGGGGCCAATGAGCAGTTCTTC.

The chain joins TRBV28 to TRBJ2-3; 9 nucleotides agree with TRBD2. V trimming: 4 bases; J trimming: 2 bases; junction bases outside the gene matches: 4. Germline values: CDR1 MDHEN, CDR2 SYDVKM. The CDR3 length is 15 residues. CDR3 in DNA: TGTGCCAGCAGTTCGCGGGGGGGCCCCACAGATACGCAGTATTTT. This encodes CASSSRGGPTDTQYF. The full variable domain, in which reference TRBV28 and TRBJ2-3 provide the parts outside the CDR3, is DVKVTQSSRYLVKRTGEKVFLECVQDMDHENMFWYRQDPGLGLRLIYFSYDVKMKEKGDIPEGYSVSREKKERFSLILESASTNQTSMYLCASSSRGGPTDTQYFGPGTRLTVL.

Turning to this clone: Because the CDR3's place on the DNA is in doubt, the DNA is left out and the CDR3 is given as listed by TCRdb. The CDR3 is CASNWGDVVGLSLDKAPGLDFF. The J gene is TRBJ1-1, the V gene TRBV2. The CDR3 spans 22 residues, counting both ends. Germline CDR1 and CDR2: SNHLY and FYNNEI.

The V and J genes are TRBV7-9 and TRBJ2-7; D is perhaps TRBD2 (7 bases). The CDR3 consists of 17 residues. Germline lookup yields CDR1 SEHNR and CDR2 FQNEAQ (reference sequence). With 6 bases removed from V and 2 bases from J, the gap between germline ends came to 23 bases. The CDR3: CASRGGPQLGSAYEQYF. The CDR3 DNA is TGTGCCAGCAGGGGGGGGCCTCAGTTAGGTTCAGCCTACGAGCAGTACTTC.

V usage is TRBV24-1 and J usage is TRBJ2-3; 11 positions agree with TRBD1. In germline, CDR1 is KGHDR, CDR2 SFDVKD. Losses at the gene ends were 3 bases for V and 7 bases for J; bases not matched to a gene: 8. The CDR3 sequence is 16 residues long. CDR3 sequence reads: CATSDGGQGGLNTQYF. The CDR3 nucleotides read TGTGCCACCAGTGATGGGGGACAGGGGGGACTTAATACGCAGTATTTT.

In its sample, this clone was seen a few times. V usage is TRBV10-3 and J usage is TRBJ1-2; D might be TRBD1 (6 bases). This CDR3 is built from 14 residues. Germline V lookup: CDR1 ENHRY, CDR2 SYGVKD. Trimming left V 3 bases short and J 4 bases short, with 12 bases between. The CDR3 coding sequence is TGTGCCATCAGTGACAGGGGAATTTCCTATGGCTACACCTTC. Translating gives CAISDRGISYGYTF.

The chain carries TRBV7-2 and TRBJ1-2; D uncertain. Between the trimmed V and J ends, which lost 5 bases and 2 bases, there was a span of 9 bases. Germline V lookup: CDR1 SGHTA, CDR2 FQGNSA. The CDR3 covers 13 residues. The chain's CDR3 is CASSPGSNYGYTF. The CDR3 DNA sequence: TGTGCCAGCAGCCCGGGGTCCAACTATGGCTACACCTTC.

This rearrangement joins TRBV7-2 to TRBJ1-2, with D perhaps matching TRBD1 (6 bases). Trimming took off 2 bases at V and 3 bases at J, with 13 bases between the two ends. Germline CDR1 reads SGHTA; CDR2 reads FQGNSA. The CDR3 is 15 amino acids. This chain's CDR3 is CASSLSLGGYYGYTF. The CDR3 DNA sequence: TGTGCCAGCAGCTTATCTCTAGGGGGATACTATGGCTACACCTTC.

The rearrangement uses TRBV6-5 and TRBJ2-2; 8 nucleotides line up with TRBD1. The length of the CDR3 is 15 residues. V was pared by 6 bases and J by 6 bases, with 9 bases of the junction left unmatched. Germline values: CDR1 MNHEY, CDR2 SVGAGI. The CDR3 DNA is TGTGCCAGCAGGGCCGACAGGGGTTGGGCCGGGGAGCTGTTTTTT. Translated: CASRADRGWAGELFF.

The count of this clone is one. V is TRBV6-2 or TRBV6-3 and J is TRBJ2-6; D unclear. The CDR3 loop spans 13 amino acids. Germline lookup yields CDR1 MNHEY and CDR2 SVGEGT. Trimming cost V 4 bases and J 4 bases, with 5 bases left between them. DNA of the CDR3: TGTGCCAGCAGTTCGTCCGGGGCCAACGTCCTGACTTTC. It is translated as CASSSSGANVLTF.

The rearrangement links TRBV6-5 to TRBJ2-7; weak D call: TRBD1 (6 bases). Trimming removed 6 bases from V and 1 base from J, with 13 bases in between. The CDR3 has 14 amino acids. Germline CDR1 MNHEY, CDR2 SVGAGI. As DNA, the CDR3 is TGTGCCAGCAGCCAGGACAGTCTTTCCTACGAGCAGTACTTC. Amino acid sequence: CASSQDSLSYEQYF.

The V call is TRBV9, the J call TRBJ2-3; the match to TRBD1 covers 8 bases. The CDR3 length is 15 residues. V shed 4 bases and J 3 bases; nucleotides not matched to a gene: 7. CDR1 and CDR2 (germline): SGDLS, YYNGEE. CDR3 amino acids: CASSLDRGGTDTQYF. CDR3 coding DNA: TGTGCCAGCAGCTTAGACAGGGGAGGAACAGATACGCAGTATTTT.